These T cell receptor beta chains were read from a single sample in a study of identical twins' blood T cells. MiXCR, applied by TCRdb to the 5' RACE reads, yields one record per CDR3 protein. The sample consists of 300,000 to 450,000 distinct CDR3 sequences, roughly 28% of them appearing once. What was sequenced was PBMCs. The receptor set was obtained from a woman aged 18-50 years in good health. Both conserved end residues are part of each CDR3. D genes are given only for firm matches. Where a row states a size, it is once, few, many or the class of an expanded clone; other rows omit it.

d_call: .; clone_size: many; v_call: TRBV20-1; j_call: TRBJ2-3; cdr3_nt: TGCAGTGCTAGAGTAGTAGATACGCAGTATTTT; cdr3_aa: CSARVVDTQYF
d_call: .; clone_size: .; v_call: TRBV29-1; j_call: TRBJ1-4; cdr3_nt: TGCAGCGTGGGCAGGCCTAATGAAAAACTGTTTTTT; cdr3_aa: CSVGRPNEKLFF
d_call: TRBD2; clone_size: few; v_call: TRBV20-1; j_call: TRBJ2-7; cdr3_nt: TGCAGTGCTAGAGACGAGACTAGCGGGACCTACGAGCAGTACTTC; cdr3_aa: CSARDETSGTYEQYF
d_call: .; clone_size: .; v_call: TRBV19; j_call: TRBJ1-2; cdr3_nt: TGTGCCAGTAGTATGCAGGGATCCTATGGCTACACCTTC; cdr3_aa: CASSMQGSYGYTF
d_call: .; clone_size: once; v_call: TRBV19; j_call: TRBJ2-1; cdr3_nt: TGTGCCAGTAGTAAGGGGATGGGTACCAATGAGCAGTTCTTC; cdr3_aa: CASSKGMGTNEQFF
d_call: .; clone_size: .; v_call: TRBV2; j_call: TRBJ1-1; cdr3_nt: TGTGCCGCTAGATTCCTGAACACTGAAGCTTTCTTT; cdr3_aa: CAARFLNTEAFF
d_call: .; clone_size: .; v_call: TRBV13; j_call: TRBJ2-2; cdr3_nt: TGTGCCAGCAGCTTAGGCCCCAGGGGGAACACCGGGGAGCTGTTTTTT; cdr3_aa: CASSLGPRGNTGELFF
d_call: TRBD2; clone_size: once; v_call: TRBV5-4; j_call: TRBJ2-5; cdr3_nt: TGTGCCAGCAGCTTACTAGCGGGGAGTAAAGAGACCCAGTACTTC; cdr3_aa: CASSLLAGSKETQYF
d_call: .; clone_size: few; v_call: TRBV29-1; j_call: TRBJ2-7; cdr3_nt: TGCAGCGTTGAAGATGCGGAGCGAGGCGAGGCATACGAGCAGTACTTC; cdr3_aa: CSVEDAERGEAYEQYF
d_call: .; clone_size: .; v_call: TRBV20-1; j_call: TRBJ1-1; cdr3_nt: TGCAGTGCCGGGGAGGGGGGGGCCGTGAACACTGAAGCTTTCTTT; cdr3_aa: CSAGEGGAVNTEAFF
d_call: TRBD1; clone_size: .; v_call: TRBV5-1; j_call: TRBJ1-1; cdr3_nt: TGCGCCAGCAGTTCTGACACAGGGGCTCCGAACACTGAAGCTTTCTTT; cdr3_aa: CASSSDTGAPNTEAFF
d_call: .; clone_size: .; v_call: TRBV3-1; j_call: TRBJ2-3; cdr3_nt: TGTGCCAGCAGCCAAGCTCCTCGAGATACGCAGTATTTT; cdr3_aa: CASSQAPRDTQYF
d_call: .; clone_size: .; v_call: TRBV19; j_call: TRBJ2-7; cdr3_nt: TGTGCCAGTAGTATGGGAACAGGCCAGAGCTCCTACGAGCAGTACTTC; cdr3_aa: CASSMGTGQSSYEQYF
d_call: TRBD2; clone_size: few; v_call: TRBV11-3; j_call: TRBJ2-3; cdr3_nt: TGTGCCAGCAGTCGGACTAGAGCGACAGATACGCAGTATTTT; cdr3_aa: CASSRTRATDTQYF
d_call: .; clone_size: .; v_call: TRBV20-1; j_call: TRBJ2-1; cdr3_nt: TGCAGTGCTCCGCGGGACTGGTACTACAATGAGCAGTTCTTC; cdr3_aa: CSAPRDWYYNEQFF
d_call: TRBD1; clone_size: few; v_call: TRBV6-6; j_call: TRBJ1-5; cdr3_nt: TGTACCAGCAGGACAGGGGTCCAGCCCCAGCATTTT; cdr3_aa: CTSRTGVQPQHF
d_call: .; clone_size: .; v_call: TRBV7-9; j_call: TRBJ1-1; cdr3_nt: TGTGCCAGCAGCTCGACACTGGTGGGCACTGAAGCTTTCTTT; cdr3_aa: CASSSTLVGTEAFF
d_call: .; clone_size: .; v_call: TRBV19; j_call: TRBJ1-5; cdr3_nt: TGTGCCAGTAGTATTTACAATCAGCCCCAGCATTTT; cdr3_aa: CASSIYNQPQHF
d_call: .; clone_size: .; v_call: TRBV29-1; j_call: TRBJ1-4; cdr3_nt: TGCAGCGTTCAGCCGGCCGCCCTGAAAAAACTGTTTTTT; cdr3_aa: CSVQPAALKKLFF
d_call: .; clone_size: few; v_call: TRBV5-1; j_call: TRBJ1-1; cdr3_nt: TGCGCCAGCAGCTTGGAAGGCGGTCCTGAAGCTTTCTTT; cdr3_aa: CASSLEGGPEAFF
d_call: TRBD1; clone_size: few; v_call: TRBV14; j_call: TRBJ1-2; cdr3_nt: TGTGCCAGCAGCCAAGGGGACAGGGACAGATACACCTTC; cdr3_aa: CASSQGDRDRYTF
d_call: .; clone_size: .; v_call: TRBV20-1; j_call: TRBJ1-1; cdr3_nt: TGCAGTGCTGGGGGGAATGAAGCTTTCTTT; cdr3_aa: CSAGGNEAFF
d_call: .; clone_size: .; v_call: TRBV7-2; j_call: TRBJ1-3; cdr3_nt: TGTGCCAGCAGCACAGGGAGTCCTGGAAACACCATATATTTT; cdr3_aa: CASSTGSPGNTIYF
d_call: .; clone_size: few; v_call: TRBV10-2; j_call: TRBJ1-2; cdr3_nt: TGCGCCAGCAGTGAGTCGACAGGTTTCGGCTATGGCTACACCTTC; cdr3_aa: CASSESTGFGYGYTF
d_call: .; clone_size: few; v_call: TRBV5-1; j_call: TRBJ1-1; cdr3_nt: TGCGCCAGCAGCCCTAAAGACTGGAGTGAAGCTTTCTTT; cdr3_aa: CASSPKDWSEAFF
d_call: .; clone_size: many; v_call: TRBV20-1; j_call: TRBJ2-1; cdr3_nt: TGCAGTGCTAGGGTCTCCCGCTCCTACAATGAGCAGTTCTTC; cdr3_aa: CSARVSRSYNEQFF
d_call: TRBD2; clone_size: .; v_call: TRBV20-1; j_call: TRBJ2-1; cdr3_nt: TGCAGTGCGTGGCGGGGGGTGGATCCTGAGCAGTTCTTC; cdr3_aa: CSAWRGVDPEQFF
d_call: .; clone_size: .; v_call: TRBV7-6; j_call: TRBJ2-1; cdr3_nt: TGTGCCAGCAGCTTAGCTTCTTGGAATGAGCAGTTCTTC; cdr3_aa: CASSLASWNEQFF
d_call: .; clone_size: many; v_call: TRBV12-3/TRBV12-4; j_call: TRBJ1-1; cdr3_nt: TGTGCCAGCAGCCCTTCTTCTCGCACTGAAGCTTTCTTT; cdr3_aa: CASSPSSRTEAFF
d_call: .; clone_size: .; v_call: TRBV20-1; j_call: TRBJ1-1; cdr3_nt: TGCAGTGCTAGAGTTCGGACTGAAGCTTTCTTT; cdr3_aa: CSARVRTEAFF
d_call: .; clone_size: few; v_call: TRBV29-1; j_call: TRBJ2-2; cdr3_nt: TGCAGCGTGGTTCTGGCTGACGGCGGGGAGCTGTTTTTT; cdr3_aa: CSVVLADGGELFF
d_call: TRBD1; clone_size: few; v_call: TRBV28; j_call: TRBJ1-2; cdr3_nt: TGTGCCAGCAGGGACACAGGGGCGTCGCACTATGGCTACACCTTC; cdr3_aa: CASRDTGASHYGYTF
d_call: .; clone_size: .; v_call: TRBV11-2; j_call: TRBJ2-1; cdr3_nt: TGTGCCAGCAGCTCCTGGACAACCCGTGAGCAGTTCTTC; cdr3_aa: CASSSWTTREQFF